Listed below are T cell receptor beta chains from one sample, sequenced in a study of T-cell memory formation after mild COVID-19. TCRdb passed the 5' RACE reads through MiXCR, listing each CDR3 protein once. Of tens of thousands of distinct CDR3 sequences in the sample, less than 8% were seen once. Source material: PBMCs or a T cell subset sorted from them (not recorded which). The origin of the receptors is an adult who had mild COVID-19 (a few samples of this study predate the infection). Cell type and time point are not known. Both conserved end residues are part of each CDR3. A D gene is named only where the DNA matches it firmly. The listing skips clone size in some rows; elsewhere it reads once, few, many or a size class.

j_call	d_call	cdr3_length	v_call	clone_size	cdr3_nt	cdr3_aa
TRBJ2-3	TRBD2	17	TRBV4-3	many	TGCGCCAGCAGCCAAACCTTTAGCGGGGTTGTGACAGATACGCAGTATTTT	CASSQTFSGVVTDTQYF
TRBJ2-7	-	16	TRBV2	-	TGTGCCAGCAGCCGTCAGTTTAGGGGGAGCTCCTACGAGCAGTACTTC	CASSRQFRGSSYEQYF
TRBJ2-1	-	15	TRBV20-1	-	TGCAGTGCTAGGGATTGGGGACACGGACGGGATGGGCAGTTCTTC	CSARDWGHGRDGQFF
TRBJ2-7	TRBD2	15	TRBV5-1	few	TGCGCCAGCAGCTTGGTCGGGGGGACCTCCTACGAGCAGTACTTC	CASSLVGGTSYEQYF
TRBJ2-5	TRBD2	16	TRBV3-1	few	TGTGCCAGCAGCACCCGACTAGCGGGGAAAATAGAGACCCAGTACTTC	CASSTRLAGKIETQYF
TRBJ1-1	TRBD1	14	TRBV20-1	-	TGCAGTGCTATGGTGACAGGGGGCAGCGGTGAAGCTTTCTTT	CSAMVTGGSGEAFF
TRBJ2-1	-	14	TRBV2	few	TGTGCCAGCAGTGCCTCCCTACGGGCCAATGAGCAGTTCTTC	CASSASLRANEQFF
TRBJ1-4	-	13	TRBV29-1	-	TGCAGCGTCCACGGGCCCACTGGGGAAAAACTGTTTTTT	CSVHGPTGEKLFF
TRBJ1-1	TRBD1	15	TRBV6-5	many	TGTGCCAGCAGTTACGGCAGGGGGGTCTCCACTGAAGCTTTCTTT	CASSYGRGVSTEAFF
TRBJ2-5	-	15	TRBV7-6	many	TGTGCCAGCAGCTTGAAACCGCCACCGCAAGAGACCCAGTACTTC	CASSLKPPPQETQYF
TRBJ2-2	-	15	TRBV15	many	TGTGCCACCAGCAGAGTCCGGGCGAACACCGGGGAGCTGTTTTTT	CATSRVRANTGELFF
TRBJ2-1	TRBD2	18	TRBV5-1	many	TGCGCCAGCAGCCCCCGCCTAGCGGGAGGGTGGTTTGAACATGAGCAGTTCTTC	CASSPRLAGGWFEHEQFF
TRBJ2-3	TRBD2	14	TRBV6-2/TRBV6-3	few	TGTGCCAGCAGTTTTAGCGGGGCTAAAGATACGCAGTATTTT	CASSFSGAKDTQYF
TRBJ2-7	-	17	TRBV7-9	-	TGTGCCAGCAGCCCTCTGCCCTTTACAGATCCGCGGTACGAGCAGTACTTC	CASSPLPFTDPRYEQYF
TRBJ1-5	-	13	TRBV7-2	few	TGTGCCAGCAGCTTAGGTACGCAAGGGCCCCAGCATTTT	CASSLGTQGPQHF
TRBJ2-7	-	12	TRBV20-1	many	TGCAGTGCCCTGCTGGACTCCTACGAGCAGTACTTC	CSALLDSYEQYF
TRBJ2-1	TRBD2	17	TRBV2	few	TGTGCCAGCAGTGTGGAGCTAACTAGCGGGAGCGGGAATGAGCAGTTCTTC	CASSVELTSGSGNEQFF
TRBJ2-1	-	15	TRBV11-2	few	TGTGCCAGCAGCTTTTCCACGGGGGCAAACAATGAGCAGTTCTTC	CASSFSTGANNEQFF
TRBJ2-3	TRBD2	17	TRBV20-1	few	TGCAGTGCTAGAGGTAGCGGGGGGCCGACTAGCACAGATACGCAGTATTTT	CSARGSGGPTSTDTQYF
TRBJ2-3	TRBD2	16	TRBV20-1	-	TGCAGTGCTAGCGGGGGGGCATTCTTGTCAACAGATACGCAGTATTTT	CSASGGAFLSTDTQYF
TRBJ2-1	-	15	TRBV5-6	many	TGTGCCAGCAGTATCCCGGGGGGCGCTTACAATGAGCAGTTCTTC	CASSIPGGAYNEQFF
TRBJ2-3	TRBD2	16	TRBV2	few	TGTGCCAGCAGCTATCTTAGCGGGGGTCAGGAAGATACGCAGTATTTT	CASSYLSGGQEDTQYF
TRBJ2-3	-	14	TRBV6-1	many	TGTGCCAGCAGTGAAGCCGGGCCAGGTGATTCGCAGTATTTT	CASSEAGPGDSQYF
TRBJ1-2	-	17	TRBV7-2	few	TGTGCCAGCATCGAAACGAACAGGGCTGAGGCGGGGAATGGCTACACCTTC	CASIETNRAEAGNGYTF
TRBJ1-2	-	16	TRBV7-3	-	TGTGCCAGCAGCTTAAACGCCAGGCTCCCTGCCTATGGCTACACCTTC	CASSLNARLPAYGYTF
TRBJ1-6	-	13	TRBV12-3/TRBV12-4	few	TGTGCCAGCAGTAGGGACACTAATTCACCCCTCCACTTT	CASSRDTNSPLHF
TRBJ1-6	TRBD1	15	TRBV12-3/TRBV12-4	-	TGTGCCAGCAGTCCCGAGACAGGGCGAGATTCACCCCTCCACTTT	CASSPETGRDSPLHF
TRBJ1-1	TRBD1	15	TRBV3-1	many	TGTGCCAGCAGCCCCTCAGTAGGGGGCATGACTGAAGCTTTCTTT	CASSPSVGGMTEAFF
TRBJ2-3	TRBD2	17	TRBV7-9	-	TGTGCCAGCAGCTTAGCGCCGGTCGCGGGAGCCCCAGATACGCAGTATTTT	CASSLAPVAGAPDTQYF
TRBJ1-4	-	15	TRBV5-1	many	TGCGCCAGCAGCTTGAAGGGTTCAACTAATGAAAAACTGTTTTTT	CASSLKGSTNEKLFF
TRBJ2-2	-	14	TRBV6-1	many	TGTGCCAGCAGTGAAGCCTTGGCAGGGATCGAGCTGTTTTTT	CASSEALAGIELFF
TRBJ2-5	TRBD1	13	TRBV19	few	TGTGCCAGTAGGACAGGGGGCACGGAGACCCAGTACTTC	CASRTGGTETQYF
TRBJ2-7	-	14	TRBV6-2/TRBV6-3	-	TGTGCCAGCAGCTTGGCGGGAACCTTCTACGAGCAGTACTTC	CASSLAGTFYEQYF
TRBJ2-5	TRBD1	12	TRBV20-1	many	TGCAGTGCTCTGACAGGGGGGGAGACCCAGTACTTC	CSALTGGETQYF
TRBJ2-1	TRBD1	14	TRBV6-2/TRBV6-3	many	TGTGCCAGCTGTACGGGACAGGGGGCGTGTGAGCAGTTCTTC	CASCTGQGACEQFF
TRBJ1-2	-	13	TRBV4-2	many	TGTGCCAGCAGCCAAGAATCCGGTTATGGCTACACCTTC	CASSQESGYGYTF
TRBJ2-2	-	16	TRBV12-3/TRBV12-4	many	TGTGCCAGCAGTTTTTGGTCGAATCCAGGGGAGGGGGAGCTGTTTTTT	CASSFWSNPGEGELFF
TRBJ2-2	TRBD1	16	TRBV27	-	TGTGCCAGCTCCGAACCGGACAGGGCGAACACCGGGGAGCTGTTTTTT	CASSEPDRANTGELFF
TRBJ2-2	-	13	TRBV10-3	-	TGTGCCATCAGTGAGTCTGTCGCCGGGGAGCTGTTTTTT	CAISESVAGELFF
TRBJ2-7	-	14	TRBV19	-	TGTGCCAGTAGTATACAGGGAATTGAGTACGAGCAGTACTTC	CASSIQGIEYEQYF
TRBJ1-5	-	15	TRBV5-1	many	TGCGCCAGCAGCAGATCGGGGGGGAGCAATCAGCCCCAGCATTTT	CASSRSGGSNQPQHF
TRBJ2-5	-	14	TRBV12-3/TRBV12-4	many	TGTGCCAGCAATACAAGGGGCCCCCAAGAGACCCAGTACTTC	CASNTRGPQETQYF
TRBJ2-2	TRBD2	15	TRBV12-3/TRBV12-4	many	TGTGCCACCGAAAGGTCCCAGCGGGGGAATGGGGAGCTGTTTTTT	CATERSQRGNGELFF
TRBJ1-2	TRBD1	15	TRBV6-5	-	TGTGCCAGCAGTTACGGACAGGGGGAGGGCTATGGCTACACCTTC	CASSYGQGEGYGYTF
TRBJ1-5	-	12	TRBV3-1	few	TGTGCCAGCAGCCAAGGTGTTCAGCCCCAGCATTTT	CASSQGVQPQHF